This T cell receptor (beta chain) was recovered during a study of cytomegalovirus exposure and HLA in healthy donors. Study context: There were nearly 120 million unique TCR beta sequences, drawn from about 179 million T cells, in an earlier analysis.

CDR3 length equals 17 residues. J was trimmed by 13 bases and V by 5 bases; bases with no gene match: 18. Germline CDR1 and CDR2: SGHTA and FQGNSA. It was with 60 Vbeta and 13 Jbeta primers that the PCR ran. Libraries were prepared by immunoSEQ multiplex PCR; TCRdb keeps only in-frame clonotypes and omits some of them. The sample lists approximately 150,000 clones, 81% occurring once. This clone has a handful of counts. The specimen was PBMCs. This sequence was found in a young woman in good health and CMV-seropositive. V gene TRBV7-2 combines with J gene TRBJ1-6, with 9 bases identical to TRBD1. CDR3 DNA sequence: TGTGCCAGCAGCCGTGTCGTATCGGGACAGGGATTATCCCCCCTCCACTTT. Its translation: CASSRVVSGQGLSPLHF.